The 16 T cell receptor beta chains listed next were all sequenced from one sample in a study of siplizumab effects on memory and regulatory T cells. This table comes from immunoSEQ multiplex PCR, and its TCRdb copy is limited to in-frame clones, with some not included. The sample shows 100,000 or so clones, 80% to 95% of them seen only once. Sequenced: CD4+ T cells sorted from blood. The receptors originated from a human donor in good health.

The V gene is TRBV19, the J gene TRBJ2-7, with TRBD1 as a possible D gene (5 bases). V was pared by 1 base and J by 6 bases, with 10 bases between. Germline V gene sequence: CDR1 LNHDA, CDR2 SQIVND (reference sequence). CDR3 length: 13 residues. The CDR3 DNA follows: TGTGCCAGTAGTATAGGCAGGGCAGGCGAGCAGTACTTC. Amino acids: CASSIGRAGEQYF.

The chain couples TRBV18 to TRBJ2-3; 7 bases agree with TRBD1. V shed 6 bases, J shed 1 base, and the junction held 4 bases outside the gene matches. Germline lookup yields CDR1 KGHSH and CDR2 LQKENI. The CDR3 sequence is 14 residues long. The CDR3 DNA reads TGTGCCAGCTCGGGACAGACACGCACAGATACGCAGTATTTT. This encodes CASSGQTRTDTQYF. Using reference TRBV18 and TRBJ2-3 for the parts outside the CDR3, the full variable domain is NAGVMQNPRHLVRRRGQEARLRCSPMKGHSHVYWYRQLPEEGLKFMVYLQKENIIDESGMPKERFSAEFPKEGPSILRIQQVVRGDSAAYFCASSGQTRTDTQYFGPGTRLTVL.

V and J are TRBV9 and TRBJ2-3; TRBD2 agrees at 14 bases. Germline V gives CDR1 SGDLS, CDR2 YYNGEE. This CDR3 has 16 residues. Losses at the gene ends were 2 bases for V and 8 bases for J; bases not matched to a gene: 7. CDR3 DNA sequence: TGTGCCAGCAGCGTGGGGACTAGCGGGAGCACCGGTACGCAGTATTTT. Its protein is CASSVGTSGSTGTQYF. Using reference TRBV9 and TRBJ2-3 for the parts outside the CDR3, the full variable domain is DSGVTQTPKHLITATGQRVTLRCSPRSGDLSVYWYQQSLDQGLQFLIQYYNGEERAKGNILERFSAQQFPDLHSELNLSSLELGDSALYFCASSVGTSGSTGTQYFGPGTRLTVL.

This clone has just a few counts. This rearrangement joins TRBV10-2 to TRBJ2-1; 16 bases match TRBD2. This CDR3 contains 18 residues. Looked up from germline, CDR1 is WSHSY and CDR2 is SAAADI. J was trimmed by 2 bases and V by 7 bases; bases with no gene match: 8. CDR3 loop: CASTPEGLAGGPYNEQFF. CDR3 sequence (DNA): TGCGCCAGCACCCCCGAGGGACTAGCGGGAGGGCCCTACAATGAGCAGTTCTTC.

This clone occurred a few times. This sequence joins TRBV30 and TRBJ2-3; D gene uncertain. Trimming cost V 0 bases and J 3 bases, with 7 bases left between them. The CDR3 has 13 amino acids. Germline loops: CDR1 GTSNPN, CDR2 SVGIG (reference sequence). CDR3 amino acids: CAWSVGTTDTQYF. The CDR3 nucleotides are TGTGCCTGGAGTGTGGGTACGACAGATACGCAGTATTTT.

This clone has just a few counts. V usage is TRBV9 and J usage is TRBJ2-1, with TRBD2 as a possible D gene (6 bases). V lost 3 bases and J lost 9, with 13 bases in between. Germline V gene lookup returns CDR1 SGDLS and CDR2 YYNGEE. The CDR3 totals 13 residues. CDR3 in amino acids: CASSAAGGPEQFF. DNA for the CDR3: TGTGCCAGCAGCGCAGCCGGGGGTCCTGAGCAGTTCTTC.

This clone appeared a single time. V gene TRBV5-1 combines with J gene TRBJ2-7; D is ambiguous. Germline V gives CDR1 SGHRS, CDR2 YFSETQ. CDR3 length: 15 amino acids. Trimming took 1 base from V and 4 from J, leaving 15 bases between them. As DNA, the CDR3 is TGCGCCAGCAGCTTGAGTCCAGCTGACCCTTACGAGCAGTACTTC. Translating gives CASSLSPADPYEQYF.

V is TRBV2 and J is TRBJ2-3; D perhaps matches TRBD2 (5 bases). Germline loops: CDR1 SNHLY, CDR2 FYNNEI. The CDR3 loop spans 15 amino acids. Trimming took 4 bases from V and 3 from J, leaving 14 bases between them. The CDR3 nucleotides read TGTGCCAGCAGTGCGGCGAGGGTAAGGACAGATACGCAGTATTTT. This gives the protein CASSAARVRTDTQYF.

The rearrangement uses TRBV18 and TRBJ1-5; 9 nucleotides match TRBD1. The CDR3 spans 16 residues. V was pared by 6 bases and J by 1 base, with 7 bases of the junction left unmatched. Germline assignment: CDR1 KGHSH and CDR2 LQKENI. The CDR3 DNA is TGTGCCAGCTCGCTAACAGGGGGCGTAAGCAATCAGCCCCAGCATTTT. It codes for CASSLTGGVSNQPQHF. Full variable domain (remainder filled in from reference TRBV18 and TRBJ1-5): NAGVMQNPRHLVRRRGQEARLRCSPMKGHSHVYWYRQLPEEGLKFMVYLQKENIIDESGMPKERFSAEFPKEGPSILRIQQVVRGDSAAYFCASSLTGGVSNQPQHFGDGTRLSIL.

The chain combines TRBV7-3 with TRBJ2-7, with 12 nucleotides matching TRBD1. J was trimmed by 6 bases and V by 5 bases; bases with no gene match: 8. This CDR3 has 15 residues. CDR1 and CDR2 (germline): SGHTA, FQGTGA. Here the CDR3 reads CASSPTGQGAREQYF. The CDR3 DNA sequence: TGTGCCAGCAGCCCAACGGGACAGGGGGCTCGCGAGCAGTACTTC.

A single count supports this clone. V usage is TRBV29-1 and J usage is TRBJ2-7; 9 nucleotides agree with TRBD2. Trimming at V came to 6 bases and at J to 5 bases, leaving 11 bases not matched to a gene. The germline gives CDR1 SQVTM, CDR2 ANQGSEA. The length of the CDR3 is 14 residues. The CDR3 sequence: CSVMSGTSIDEQYF. DNA of the CDR3: TGCAGCGTAATGTCCGGGACTAGCATCGACGAGCAGTACTTC.

This sequence joins TRBV5-1 and TRBJ2-1; 11 positions agree with TRBD1. Germline V gene data show CDR1 as SGHRS and CDR2 as YFSETQ. The trim removed 4 bases at V and 10 bases at J, leaving 13 bases unmatched. The CDR3 runs to 16 residues. CDR3 DNA sequence: TGCGCCAGCAGCATGCGGGACAGGGGGGACCCCAAAGAGCAGTTCTTC. Amino acids: CASSMRDRGDPKEQFF.

V gene TRBV28 combines with J gene TRBJ1-5, with a possible D match to TRBD1 (5 bases). V dropped 4 bases and J dropped 5 bases, with 15 bases sitting between them. Germline values: CDR1 MDHEN, CDR2 SYDVKM. The CDR3 length is 15 residues. CDR3 loop: CASSSPLRADQPQHF. In DNA, the CDR3 is TGTGCCAGCAGTTCTCCCCTCAGGGCCGATCAGCCCCAGCATTTT.

The chain uses TRBV27 and TRBJ2-1; weak D call: TRBD1 (6 bases). V was shortened by 5 bases and J by 9 bases, with 14 bases between the two germline ends. The CDR3 length is 13 residues. Germline CDR1 reads MNHEY; CDR2 reads SMNVEV (reference sequence). Written as DNA, the CDR3 is TGTGCCAGCAGTGGGCGACAGGTCGCTGAGCAGTTCTTC. Translation: CASSGRQVAEQFF.

This clone was counted once. V usage is TRBV7-9 and J usage is TRBJ2-7; D not resolved. Trimming cost V 5 bases and J 3 bases, with 14 bases left between them. Per germline, CDR1 SEHNR and CDR2 FQNEAQ (reference sequence). This CDR3 is 14 amino acids long. CDR3 protein: CASSPDFILYEQYF. In nucleotides, the CDR3 is TGTGCCAGCAGCCCCGATTTCATCCTCTACGAGCAGTACTTC.

V and J are TRBV19 and TRBJ1-4; D gene unclear. The germline V gene encodes CDR1 LNHDA and CDR2 SQIVND (reference sequence). Trimming removed 6 bases from V and 0 bases from J, with 8 bases in between. The CDR3 extends over 14 amino acids. CDR3: CASRNSATNEKLFF. CDR3 nucleotides: TGTGCCAGTAGGAACAGCGCAACTAATGAAAAACTGTTTTTT.